The clone carrying this T cell receptor (beta chain) is labeled as large. Treatment defined: randomized to nivolumab then ipilimumab (arm A) or the reverse (arm B). This record belongs to a study of sequential checkpoint blockade in melanoma. The data were produced by immunoSEQ multiplex PCR, yet TCRdb's version contains in-frame clones alone and is incomplete. The sample contains 3,000 to 4,000 clones, roughly 25% of which appear only once. The ends were cut back, 2 bases at V and 2 bases at J, with 10 bases in the middle. The germline V gene encodes CDR1 WSHSY and CDR2 SAAADI. The CDR3 runs to 15 residues.

The chain carries TRBV10-2 and TRBJ1-3; D gene ambiguous. The TCR comes from a human donor with melanoma. Material: tumor tissue (inferred from file names), obtained from a patient given nivolumab and ipilimumab in sequence. In nucleotides, the CDR3 is TGCGCCAGCAGTGAGATGAATTCTGCTGGAAACACCATATATTTT. Translating it yields CASSEMNSAGNTIYF.